This T cell receptor (beta chain) was identified in a study of T-cell reconstitution after alpha-beta-depleted transplantation in children. Unique molecular identifiers were used to barcode this TCRbeta library. Via MiXCR, TCRdb re-called the PCR reads, giving one row per CDR3 protein. The table records 500,000 or so distinct CDR3 sequences, over 25% of them present only once. Germline lookup yields CDR1 SGHVS and CDR2 FQNEAQ. There are 15 residues in the CDR3. V gave up 5 bases and J gave up 0 bases, with 14 bases separating them. The V call is TRBV7-8, the J call TRBJ2-7; perhaps TRBD2 as D (5 bases). Specimen: PBMCs from the stem cell graft donor, collected from the stem cell graft. The origin of this receptor is a human donor who donated a stem cell graft to a child with aplastic anemia. The CDR3 protein is CASSPALGSSYEQYF. The CDR3 nucleotides read TGTGCCAGCAGCCCAGCCCTGGGGAGCTCCTACGAGCAGTACTTC.